The clone carrying this T cell receptor (beta chain) was seen more than once but under ten times. This entry comes from a study of Graves' ophthalmopathy and Graves' hyperthyroidism. In the study overall: Stable hyperthyroidism meant no progression to ophthalmopathy within 18 months of follow-up.

This CDR3 region has 15 residues. V lost 5 bases, J lost 4 bases, and 14 bases lay in between. In germline, CDR1 is LNHDA, CDR2 SQIVND (reference sequence). Amplification of TCR beta CDR3 regions used RNA transcripts. First-round RT-PCR used HTBI primers; second-round multiplex PCR followed. TCRdb used MiXCR to reprocess the multiplex PCR reads, holding one entry per CDR3 protein. The sample lists about 1.1 million distinct CDR3 sequences; 35% to 40% were seen once. The receptor was isolated from an adult man with Graves' hyperthyroidism. The sequencing sample was made of peripheral blood or thyroid tissue (not recorded which). The chain recombines TRBV19 with TRBJ2-2, with D perhaps matching TRBD2 (6 bases). The CDR3 region has the DNA TGTGCCAGTAGTCCTCTAGCGCGGGGCACCGGGGAGCTGTTTTTT. Translated: CASSPLARGTGELFF.